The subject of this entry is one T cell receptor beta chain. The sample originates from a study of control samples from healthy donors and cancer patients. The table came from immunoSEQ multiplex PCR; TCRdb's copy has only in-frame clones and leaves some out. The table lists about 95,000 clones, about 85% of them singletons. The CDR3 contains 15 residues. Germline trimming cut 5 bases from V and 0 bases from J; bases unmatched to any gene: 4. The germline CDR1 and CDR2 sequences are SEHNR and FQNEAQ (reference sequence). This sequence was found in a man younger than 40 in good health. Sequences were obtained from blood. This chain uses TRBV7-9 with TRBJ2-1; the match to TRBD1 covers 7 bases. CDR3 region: CASSPRTGSYNEQFF. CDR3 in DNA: TGTGCCAGCAGCCCGCGGACAGGCTCCTACAATGAGCAGTTCTTC.